These T cell receptor beta chains were read from a single sample in a study of T cells in tumors after PD-1 blockade. The assay was immunoSEQ multiplex PCR, and TCRdb's table has in-frame clones only and misses some. Here the sample spans 20,000 or so clones, around 85% being singletons. Sequenced material: PBMCs, taken after anti-PD-1 therapy. The receptors shown here come from a human donor with advanced basal cell or squamous cell carcinoma (not recorded which). CDR3s include the opening cysteine and the closing phenylalanine or tryptophan. A D gene is named only where the DNA matches it firmly. Clone size is not always given. Where it is, it says once, few, many or a class for expanded clones.

size,J,D,length,V,DNA,CDR3
-,TRBJ2-7,TRBD2,16,TRBV5-1,TGCGCCAGCAGCTTGGAGGGACTAGCGGGGGGCTACGAGCAGTACTTC,CASSLEGLAGGYEQYF
once,TRBJ2-5,TRBD1,15,TRBV6-5,TGTGCCAGCAGTTACGGCAGGGGGCGCGGAGAGACCCAGTACTTC,CASSYGRGRGETQYF
-,TRBJ2-3,-,16,TRBV9,TGTGCCAGCAGCGTAGTTTGGGGCCTTAGCACAGATACGCAGTATTTT,CASSVVWGLSTDTQYF
-,TRBJ2-7,-,12,TRBV6-6,TGTGCCAGCAGCCTGACGACTAGTGAGCAGTACTTC,CASSLTTSEQYF
-,TRBJ2-7,TRBD2,18,TRBV5-4,TGTGCCAGCAGCCGTCCCGGGACTAGCGGGAGGTCCTCGGGGGAGCAGTACTTC,CASSRPGTSGRSSGEQYF
-,TRBJ1-1,-,16,TRBV7-9,TGTGCCAGCAACCCTATCGGGGGAGTGCATGACACTGAAGCTTTCTTT,CASNPIGGVHDTEAFF
-,TRBJ2-3,TRBD2,18,TRBV7-9,TGTGCCAGCAGCCGAATGGGGGCTAGCGGGAGGGCGAGTCATACGCAGTATTTT,CASSRMGASGRASHTQYF
-,TRBJ1-6,-,15,TRBV10-3,TGTGTCATCAGTGAGTCGGGCAGAGGGGATTCACCCCTCCACTTT,CVISESGRGDSPLHF
-,TRBJ2-5,-,13,TRBV6-5,TGTGCCAGCACGTCAGGCTGGCAAGAGACCCAGTACTTC,CASTSGWQETQYF
once,TRBJ1-5,-,15,TRBV18,TGTGCCAGCTCACCATTCCAGGGTCGGGATCAGCCCCAGCATTTT,CASSPFQGRDQPQHF
-,TRBJ2-7,TRBD2,15,TRBV7-2,TGTGCCAGCAGCTTAGAGTCTAGCGGGGTCTCCGAGCAGTACTTC,CASSLESSGVSEQYF
-,TRBJ2-5,-,14,TRBV6-5,TGTGCCAGCAGTTACTCATGGGGGCAAGAGACCCAGTACTTC,CASSYSWGQETQYF
-,TRBJ2-7,-,13,TRBV5-1,TGCGCCAGCAACTCGATAGGTTCCTACGAGCAGTACTTC,CASNSIGSYEQYF
-,TRBJ1-5,TRBD1,14,TRBV19,TGTGCCAGTAAGGACAGGTTGTCAAATCAGCCCCAGCATTTT,CASKDRLSNQPQHF
-,TRBJ2-7,TRBD1,15,TRBV11-1,TGTGCCAGCAGCTTACGGGACAGGGAGGTCTACGAGCAGTACTTC,CASSLRDREVYEQYF
-,TRBJ1-5,TRBD1,16,TRBV7-2,TGTGCCAGCAGCTTAGGGTCAGGGGGAAGCAATCAGCCCCAGCATTTT,CASSLGSGGSNQPQHF
-,TRBJ1-1,-,12,TRBV5-1,TGCGCCAGCAGGAAGTTGAACACTGAAGCTTTCTTT,CASRKLNTEAFF
-,TRBJ1-1,-,13,TRBV12-3/TRBV12-4,TGTGCCAGCAGTTTTCAGATGAACACTGAAGCTTTCTTT,CASSFQMNTEAFF
-,TRBJ2-7,TRBD2,14,TRBV7-2,TGTGCCAGCAAGACTAGCGGGAGAGCAGGAGAGCAGTACTTC,CASKTSGRAGEQYF
-,TRBJ2-6,-,16,TRBV2,TGTGCCAGCAGTGGAGTTTCGGGCTCTGGGGCCAACGTCCTGACTTTC,CASSGVSGSGANVLTF
-,TRBJ1-3,TRBD1,14,TRBV9,TGTGTCAGCAGCGCACAGGGGGCTGGAAACACCATATATTTT,CVSSAQGAGNTIYF
once,TRBJ1-5,-,14,TRBV6-5,TGTGCCAGCGGGAACAGGGTGGGCAATCAGCCCCAGCATTTT,CASGNRVGNQPQHF
-,TRBJ2-7,TRBD2,15,TRBV11-1,TGTGCCAGCAGCCCGGTCCGGGGGGGCGGCGACGAGCAGTACTTC,CASSPVRGGGDEQYF
-,TRBJ2-3,-,13,TRBV11-1,TGTGCCAGCAGCTTACAGGCCCAGGATACGCAGTATTTT,CASSLQAQDTQYF
-,TRBJ1-2,-,19,TRBV4-1,TGCGCCAGCAGCCAAGTCTTTAGCAGGTCCTTGAATTCTAACTATGGCTACACCTTC,CASSQVFSRSLNSNYGYTF
once,TRBJ2-3,TRBD2,18,TRBV7-9,TGTGCCAGCAGCTTAGTTAGAGCGGGGGGGCCAGGGGCAGATACGCAGTATTTT,CASSLVRAGGPGADTQYF
-,TRBJ2-3,-,17,TRBV5-6,TGTGCCAGCAGCTTCCAGCCAACACTAGCCCGCACAGATACGCAGTATTTT,CASSFQPTLARTDTQYF
-,TRBJ2-7,TRBD2,14,TRBV4-2,TGTGCCAGCAGCCAAGGTAGCGGGAGGTACGAGCAGTACTTC,CASSQGSGRYEQYF
-,TRBJ1-2,-,15,TRBV23-1,TGCGCCAGCAGTCAATCGACGGGGGCCTGCTATGGCTACACCTTC,CASSQSTGACYGYTF
-,TRBJ2-1,TRBD2,17,TRBV5-4,TGTGCCAGCAGGACCATGACTAGCGGGGGGTCGGGCAATGAGCAGTTCTTC,CASRTMTSGGSGNEQFF
-,TRBJ2-3,-,14,TRBV6-5,TGTGCCAGCAGTTACTCGAGGGACTTAGATACGCAGTATTTT,CASSYSRDLDTQYF
-,TRBJ1-1,-,15,TRBV5-1,TGCGCCAGCAGTCGGTATGGTGGGGGGGACACTGAAGCTTTCTTT,CASSRYGGGDTEAFF
few,TRBJ2-3,TRBD2,16,TRBV11-1,TGTGCCAGCAGCTTAGCTTTTAGCGGGATCCCAGATACGCAGTATTTT,CASSLAFSGIPDTQYF
-,TRBJ2-7,-,17,TRBV4-2,TGTGCCAGCAGCCCCCTTCTGCGGACAGAGTATTCCTACGAGCAGTACTTC,CASSPLLRTEYSYEQYF
-,TRBJ1-4,TRBD1,14,TRBV5-1,TGCGCCAGCAGCGTCGGGACAGGGGATGAAAAACTGTTTTTT,CASSVGTGDEKLFF
few,TRBJ2-1,-,14,TRBV11-3,TGTGCCAGCAGCCCGACCTTAGCGCCACATGAGCAGTTCTTC,CASSPTLAPHEQFF
-,TRBJ1-4,TRBD1,17,TRBV2,TGTGCCAGCAGAGCGACAGGGGCCCTTGCAACTAATGAAAAACTGTTTTTT,CASRATGALATNEKLFF
-,TRBJ1-5,-,15,TRBV2,TGTGCCAGCAGTGAAGGAGAGAATACCAATCAGCCCCAGCATTTT,CASSEGENTNQPQHF
few,TRBJ2-3,-,14,TRBV6-4,TGTGCCAGCAGTGAAGGGATCGATTCGGATACGCAGTATTTT,CASSEGIDSDTQYF
few,TRBJ2-2,-,12,TRBV29-1,TGCAGTTCGGGAACCAACACCGGGGAGCTGTTTTTT,CSSGTNTGELFF
-,TRBJ2-3,-,11,TRBV28,TGTGCCAGCAGTTCCACAGATACGCAGTATTTT,CASSSTDTQYF
-,TRBJ2-7,-,13,TRBV2,TGTGCCAGCAGTGATTTGGGGGGCTACGAGCAGTACTTC,CASSDLGGYEQYF
-,TRBJ2-2,-,15,TRBV10-3,TGTGCCATCAGTCGAGGAGGGGCGAACACCGGGGAGCTGTTTTTT,CAISRGGANTGELFF
large,TRBJ1-1,-,13,TRBV6-5,TGTGCCAGCAGTTACGGGGGGATCGCTGAAGCTTTCTTT,CASSYGGIAEAFF
-,TRBJ2-1,TRBD1,13,TRBV7-2,TGTGCCAGCAGCTTGACAGGGGTGAGGGAGCAGTTCTTC,CASSLTGVREQFF
-,TRBJ1-5,-,15,TRBV6-2/TRBV6-3,TGTGCCAGCAGTTACGTCGGCAGGGGAAATCAGCCCCAGCATTTT,CASSYVGRGNQPQHF
few,TRBJ2-5,TRBD2,14,TRBV9,TGTGCCAGCAGCATTAGCGGGCTAGCGGAGACCCAGTACTTC,CASSISGLAETQYF
-,TRBJ1-5,-,15,TRBV9,TGTGCCAGCAGCGCTGGGACTGGGTCTGAATCGCCCCAGCATTTT,CASSAGTGSESPQHF
-,TRBJ2-2,-,14,TRBV2,TGTGCCAGCAGTGACCCGGGTGACACCGGGGAGCTGTTTTTT,CASSDPGDTGELFF
-,TRBJ2-1,-,15,TRBV15,TGTGCCACCAGCCAGGGTCGGTCTTACCACAATGAGCAGTTCTTC,CATSQGRSYHNEQFF
-,TRBJ2-2,TRBD1,14,TRBV6-4,TGTGCCAGCAGTGATACGGACAGGGCCGGGGAGCTGTTTTTT,CASSDTDRAGELFF
-,TRBJ2-1,-,12,TRBV27,TGTGCCAGCAGCTCTCTGTGGAATGAGCAGTTCTTC,CASSSLWNEQFF